This TCR beta chain was documented in a study of blood T cell repertoires in COVID-19. This clone occurred a few times. Per the authors' pipeline: Reference gene primer amplification yielded estimated nucleated cell counts. Method: immunoSEQ multiplex PCR; TCRdb's copy keeps in-frame clones and lacks some. D and trimming were read from the DNA, whereas the V and J calls and clone size are those reported in that table. The sample includes about 90,000 clones, around 72% of them seen just once. Trimming removed 0 bases from V and 5 bases from J; junction bases left unmatched: 6. This CDR3 contains 14 residues. From germline, CDR1 is SQVTM and CDR2 ANQGSEA.

The rearrangement links TRBV29-1 to TRBJ1-1, with 7 bases fitting TRBD1. This TCR was recovered from a woman of 80 years or more with acute or convalescent COVID-19. Sequencing was performed on peripheral blood. The CDR3 bases are TGCAGCGTTGAAGACTCGGGCAGGGGGACTGAAGCTTTCTTT. Translation: CSVEDSGRGTEAFF.